These 17 T cell receptor beta chains originate from one sample sequenced in a study of T cell clonotyping in hematopoietic cell transplantation. Libraries were prepared by immunoSEQ multiplex PCR; TCRdb keeps only in-frame clonotypes and omits some of them. The sample lists about 36,000 clones; about 90% were seen once. The sequenced sample consisted of peripheral blood mononuclear cells. The receptors come from a middle-aged woman in good health. Some clones in this sample may be carry-over from other donors' samples.

The rearrangement links TRBV6-6 to TRBJ1-1; the match to TRBD1 covers 10 bases. Germline V lookup: CDR1 MNHNY, CDR2 SVGAGI (reference sequence). CDR3 length: 16 amino acids. Trimming cost V 4 bases and J 4 bases; bases outside gene matches: 9. The CDR3 sequence is CASSSRDRGGGTEAFF. The CDR3 region has the DNA TGTGCCAGCAGTTCCCGGGACAGGGGAGGGGGCACTGAAGCTTTCTTT.

This chain uses TRBV5-1 with TRBJ2-3; 9 bases agree with TRBD2. The junction had 8 bases not matched to a gene; V was cut back by 0 bases and J by 6 bases. The germline gives CDR1 SGHRS, CDR2 YFSETQ. CDR3 length equals 16 residues. The CDR3 is CASSLDPSGVADTQYF. For the CDR3, the DNA is TGCGCCAGCAGCTTGGACCCTAGCGGGGTAGCGGATACGCAGTATTTT.

This clone was detected once. This sequence joins TRBV5-1 and TRBJ2-1, with D possibly being TRBD2 (6 bases). Trimming left V 5 bases short and J 16 bases short, with 19 bases between. The CDR3 covers 12 residues. Germline CDR1 reads SGHRS; CDR2 reads YFSETQ. CDR3 region: CASSMAGSELFF. The CDR3 nucleotides are TGCGCCAGCAGTATGGCGGGATCTGAGCTATTCTTC.

This chain uses TRBV5-1 with TRBJ1-5; possible D gene TRBD1, 5 bases. Germline V gives CDR1 SGHRS, CDR2 YFSETQ. CDR3 length: 15 residues. Trimming removed 0 bases at V and 5 bases at J, with 12 bases between. The CDR3, as DNA: TGCGCCAGCAGCTTGGAGGGGAATGTTGATCAGCCCCAGCATTTT. This sequence encodes CASSLEGNVDQPQHF.

V usage is TRBV28 and J usage is TRBJ1-5; perhaps TRBD1 as D (6 bases). CDR3 length: 16 residues. V was pared by 2 bases and J by 10 bases, with 21 bases between. Germline values: CDR1 MDHEN, CDR2 SYDVKM. The CDR3 loop is CASSLPTGIIVRPQHF. The CDR3 nucleotides are TGTGCCAGCAGTTTACCGACAGGAATTATCGTTCGCCCCCAGCATTTT.

V gene TRBV14 combines with J gene TRBJ2-5; tentatively, D is TRBD2 (5 bases). Germline CDR1 and CDR2: SGHDN and FVKESK. Trimming shortened V by 4 bases and J by 4 bases, and 19 bases separated the two germline ends. CDR3 length equals 16 residues. CDR3 in amino acids: CASSPKLGPLAETQYF. The CDR3 coding sequence is TGTGCCAGCAGCCCCAAACTAGGACCCCTGGCAGAGACCCAGTACTTC.

V and J are TRBV6-5 and TRBJ2-7; 7 bases line up with TRBD2. Per germline, CDR1 MNHEY and CDR2 SVGAGI. The trim removed 0 bases at V and 5 bases at J, leaving 10 bases unmatched. This CDR3 is 16 amino acids long. This CDR3 reads CASSYSGREPGDEQYF. CDR3 coding DNA: TGTGCCAGCAGTTACTCGGGGAGGGAGCCTGGCGACGAGCAGTACTTC.

This chain uses TRBV6-5 with TRBJ2-5; D unclear. CDR1 and CDR2 (germline): MNHEY, SVGAGI. Trimming removed 5 bases from V and 5 bases from J, with 6 bases in between. The CDR3 consists of 11 residues. The CDR3 protein is CASSRDETQYF. In DNA, the CDR3 is TGTGCCAGCAGTCGCGATGAGACCCAGTACTTC.

CDR3 region: CAWSGGQIREQYF. In DNA form, the CDR3 reads TGTGCCTGGAGTGGCGGCCAAATTAGGGAGCAGTACTTC. The V call is TRBV30, the J call TRBJ2-7, with D unresolved. The length of the CDR3 is 13 residues. Germline V CDR1 and CDR2: GTSNPN, SVGIG (reference sequence). Trimming pared 1 base from V and 7 bases from J, leaving 14 bases between.

This chain joins TRBV19 and TRBJ1-1; D is possibly TRBD1 (6 bases). The CDR3 totals 15 residues. Germline CDR1 is LNHDA and CDR2 is SQIVND (reference sequence). Deletions cut 6 bases from V and 4 bases from J, with 18 bases between. The CDR3 sequence: CASRARGGRSTEAFF. CDR3 nucleotide sequence: TGTGCCAGTAGGGCACGAGGGGGGAGGTCCACTGAAGCTTTCTTT.

The J gene is TRBJ2-7, the V gene TRBV18; 9 bases match TRBD2. The V gene end was trimmed by 2 bases and the J gene end by 5 bases; junction bases not matched to a gene: 7. The CDR3 runs to 15 residues. Germline V lookup: CDR1 KGHSH, CDR2 LQKENI. CDR3 loop: CASSPSGGRRNEQYF. The DNA for the CDR3 is TGTGCCAGCTCACCAAGCGGGGGGAGAAGAAACGAGCAGTACTTC.

The chain couples TRBV19 to TRBJ1-1; D unclear. The CDR3 sequence is 13 residues long. Germline CDR1 LNHDA, CDR2 SQIVND (reference sequence). The germline V and J ends were trimmed by 4 bases and 0 bases, with 6 bases remaining between them. The CDR3 sequence is CASSTSVNTEAFF. In DNA form, the CDR3 reads TGTGCCAGTAGTACCTCAGTGAACACTGAAGCTTTCTTT.

The chain has TRBV7-2 and TRBJ2-7; TRBD2 matches 7 bases. This CDR3 has 16 amino acids. Germline lookup yields CDR1 SGHTA and CDR2 FQGNSA. Trimming removed 3 bases from V and 3 bases from J; junction bases left unmatched: 11. The CDR3 is CASSFGGTITYYEQYF. The CDR3 bases are TGTGCCAGCAGCTTTGGTGGGACTATCACGTACTACGAGCAGTACTTC.

This sequence joins TRBV28 and TRBJ2-5; 9 bases agree with TRBD1. Germline CDR1 is MDHEN and CDR2 is SYDVKM. This CDR3 region has 15 residues. Trimming removed 7 bases from V and 1 base from J; junction bases left unmatched: 7. CDR3 nucleotides: TGTGCCAGCAATGATGACAGGGGGTCCCAAGAGACCCAGTACTTC. It yields the protein CASNDDRGSQETQYF.

V and J are TRBV18 and TRBJ2-3, with 7 positions matching TRBD2. In germline, CDR1 is KGHSH, CDR2 LQKENI. V gave up 3 bases and J gave up 2 bases; unmatched junction bases: 8. The CDR3 consists of 16 residues. CDR3 loop: CASSPQTGTTTDTQYF. The CDR3 DNA reads as TGTGCCAGCTCACCGCAGACCGGGACTACCACAGATACGCAGTATTTT.

V gene TRBV7-9 combines with J gene TRBJ1-4; D is perhaps TRBD1 (5 bases). CDR3 length: 16 residues. V lost 5 bases and J 8 bases, leaving 21 bases between the germline ends. Germline V gene data show CDR1 as SEHNR and CDR2 as FQNEAQ (reference sequence). This chain's CDR3 is CASSPRGVAGEEKLFF. The CDR3 region has the DNA TGTGCCAGCAGCCCCCGGGGGGTCGCCGGGGAAGAAAAACTGTTTTTT.

The gene calls are TRBV30 and TRBJ1-5; perhaps TRBD1 as D (5 bases). Germline V gene lookup returns CDR1 GTSNPN and CDR2 SVGIG (reference sequence). This CDR3 has 13 residues. Trimming removed 2 bases from V and 3 bases from J, with 8 bases in between. The chain's CDR3 is CAWSLDTNQPQHF. For the CDR3, the DNA is TGTGCCTGGAGTCTGGACACCAATCAGCCCCAGCATTTT.